These 17 T cell receptor beta chains were sequenced from one sample in a study of blood T cell repertoires in COVID-19. Sequencing was performed with immunoSEQ multiplex PCR; in TCRdb, only in-frame clones are kept and a portion is missing. The data contain some 74,000 clones, roughly 91% of them singletons. Sequenced material: peripheral blood. The receptor set was obtained from a man between 45 and 60 years old with active COVID-19.

This clone appeared a few times. The rearrangement links TRBV14 to TRBJ2-7, with D possibly being TRBD2 (7 bases). The CDR3 spans 16 residues. Germline V gives CDR1 SGHDN, CDR2 FVKESK. Trimming took 1 base from V and 2 from J, leaving 15 bases between them. CDR3 in amino acids: CASSQVTGGPPYEQYF. In DNA, the CDR3 is TGTGCCAGCAGCCAAGTGACGGGGGGCCCCCCCTACGAGCAGTACTTC.

This clone was counted only a few times. This sequence joins TRBV5-6 and TRBJ2-2; 7 bases match TRBD1. The V gene's germline CDR1 is SGHDT and CDR2 YYEEEE. The ends lost 3 bases at V and 3 bases at J; junction bases unmatched: 8. This CDR3 spans 16 amino acids. In DNA form, the CDR3 reads TGTGCCAGCAGCTCAATACTCACAGGGGACACCGGGGAGCTGTTTTTT. It yields the protein CASSSILTGDTGELFF.

The V gene is TRBV9, the J gene TRBJ2-1, with TRBD1 as a possible D gene (5 bases). Germline V gene sequence: CDR1 SGDLS, CDR2 YYNGEE. Trimming left V 3 bases short and J 0 bases short, with 19 bases between. The CDR3 totals 18 residues. The CDR3 reads CASSERVAGRFSYNEQFF. The CDR3 DNA reads as TGTGCCAGCAGCGAACGTGTGGCAGGGCGTTTCTCCTACAATGAGCAGTTCTTC.

V and J are TRBV7-9 and TRBJ1-3; D gene unclear. V lost 5 bases and J lost 4, with 6 bases in between. CDR3 length equals 12 residues. Germline CDR1 reads SEHNR; CDR2 reads FQNEAQ (reference sequence). CDR3 in DNA: TGTGCCAGCAGCGTGGAGGGAAACACCATATATTTT. Translation gives CASSVEGNTIYF. Drawing the rest from reference TRBV7-9 and TRBJ1-3, the complete variable domain is DTGVSQNPRHKITKRGQNVTFRCDPISEHNRLYWYRQTLGQGPEFLTYFQNEAQLEKSRLLSDRFSAERPKGSFSTLEIQRTEQGDSAMYLCASSVEGNTIYFGEGSWLTVV.

This sequence joins TRBV5-6 and TRBJ1-5; 7 bases agree with TRBD1. CDR1 and CDR2 (germline): SGHDT, YYEEEE. Germline trimming cut 4 bases from V and 2 bases from J; bases unmatched to any gene: 6. This CDR3 has 15 residues. The CDR3 coding sequence is TGTGCCAGCAGCCTCATAGGGGGCCGCAATCAGCCCCAGCATTTT. This gives the protein CASSLIGGRNQPQHF.

The chain joins TRBV5-1 to TRBJ1-5; TRBD1 is a possible D gene (6 bases). The germline V gene has CDR1 SGHRS and CDR2 YFSETQ. V lost 1 base to trimming and J lost 3 bases, with 14 bases between them. The CDR3 has 16 amino acids. The CDR3 DNA reads TGCGCCAGCAGCTTGACTCCCCAGGGGCCCAATCAGCCCCAGCATTTT. Encoded protein: CASSLTPQGPNQPQHF.

The genes are TRBV14 and TRBJ2-1; 7 bases match TRBD2. Germline CDR1 SGHDN, CDR2 FVKESK. V gave up 4 bases and J gave up 7 bases; unmatched junction bases: 7. This CDR3 is 14 amino acids long. This chain's CDR3 is CASSRSSGLNEQFF. The CDR3, as DNA: TGTGCCAGCAGCCGTTCTAGCGGTTTAAATGAGCAGTTCTTC.

The chain has TRBV18 and TRBJ2-1; tentative D call: TRBD1 (6 bases). Germline V gene data show CDR1 as KGHSH and CDR2 as LQKENI. This CDR3 region has 16 residues. V lost 4 bases and J lost 6, with 19 bases in between. CDR3 bases: TGTGCCAGCTCACGGGGGCAACAGGCCGGGCCCAATGAGCAGTTCTTC. It specifies CASSRGQQAGPNEQFF.

This clone was recorded a few times. The rearrangement links TRBV5-1 to TRBJ1-4; D is perhaps TRBD1 (5 bases). The V end was cut by 0 bases, the J end by 5 bases, with 17 bases between. Germline V CDR1 and CDR2: SGHRS, YFSETQ. The CDR3 consists of 17 residues. The CDR3 DNA follows: TGCGCCAGCAGCTTGGGTTTGATCGGGCGGGGGAATGAAAAACTGTTTTTT. As protein: CASSLGLIGRGNEKLFF.

The rearrangement uses TRBV27 and TRBJ1-4, with D unclear. The CDR3 is made up of 15 amino acids. Trimming shortened V by 0 bases and J by 3 bases, and 8 bases separated the two germline ends. Germline lookup yields CDR1 MNHEY and CDR2 SMNVEV (reference sequence). The CDR3 protein is CASSLSWAANEKLFF. CDR3 bases: TGTGCCAGCAGTTTATCGTGGGCAGCTAATGAAAAACTGTTTTTT. Combining the CDR3 with reference TRBV27 and TRBJ1-4 gives the whole variable domain EAQVTQNPRYLITVTGKKLTVTCSQNMNHEYMSWYRQDPGLGLRQIYYSMNVEVTDKGDVPEGYKVSRKEKRNFPLILESPSPNQTSLYFCASSLSWAANEKLFFGSGTQLSVL.

This chain joins TRBV7-3 and TRBJ2-2; no firm D call. Germline CDR1 and CDR2: SGHTA and FQGTGA. Trimming left V 5 bases short and J 1 base short, with 14 bases between. The CDR3 consists of 16 residues. The CDR3 region is CASSPQATLNTGELFF. As DNA, the CDR3 is TGTGCCAGCAGCCCCCAGGCGACGTTGAACACCGGGGAGCTGTTTTTT.

The gene calls are TRBV6-5 and TRBJ1-1; 7 bases fit TRBD1. Germline values: CDR1 MNHEY, CDR2 SVGAGI. The CDR3 runs 14 residues. The V segment lost 6 bases and the J segment 3 bases; nucleotides outside the gene matches: 7. CDR3 sequence: CASRKTGADTEAFF. Written as DNA, the CDR3 is TGTGCCAGCAGGAAAACAGGGGCGGACACTGAAGCTTTCTTT.

The gene calls are TRBV7-2 and TRBJ2-3; TRBD2 is a possible D gene (6 bases). The CDR3 covers 15 residues. Between the trimmed V and J ends, which lost 4 bases and 0 bases, there was a span of 11 bases. Germline V lookup: CDR1 SGHTA, CDR2 FQGNSA. CDR3 amino acids: CASSSGTRSTDTQYF. The CDR3 nucleotides are TGTGCCAGCAGCTCAGGGACTCGGAGCACAGATACGCAGTATTTT.

The chain is built from TRBV2 and TRBJ1-1; D not certain. CDR3 length equals 13 residues. Germline V CDR1 and CDR2: SNHLY, FYNNEI. V was shortened by 9 bases and J by 1 base, with 12 bases between the two germline ends. The CDR3, as DNA: TGTGCCAGGGGAGGACTGGGGAACACTGAAGCTTTCTTT. It translates to CARGGLGNTEAFF.

The rearrangement uses TRBV29-1 and TRBJ1-3; TRBD1 aligns across 10 bases. The V gene end was trimmed by 7 bases and the J gene end by 5 bases; junction bases not matched to a gene: 5. The V gene's germline CDR1 is SQVTM and CDR2 ANQGSEA. The CDR3 has 13 residues. The CDR3 nucleotides are TGCAGCGGGAAGACAGGGGGCCGAAACACCATATATTTT. Encoded protein: CSGKTGGRNTIYF.

V and J are TRBV28 and TRBJ2-6; 12 bases align to TRBD2. J gave up 0 bases and V 5 bases, and 11 bases lay outside the gene matches. The CDR3 runs 20 residues. Germline lookup yields CDR1 MDHEN and CDR2 SYDVKM. This CDR3 is CASSSPGLAGISSGANVLTF. As DNA, the CDR3 is TGTGCCAGCAGTAGCCCCGGACTAGCGGGGATATCCTCTGGGGCCAACGTCCTGACTTTC.

The chain has TRBV19 and TRBJ2-2; unclear D gene. The CDR3 consists of 13 residues. CDR1 and CDR2 (germline): LNHDA, SQIVND (reference sequence). The V and J ends lost 7 bases and 2 bases respectively, with 8 bases between them. CDR3 loop: CASTTSNTGELFF. The CDR3 DNA reads as TGTGCCAGTACCACTTCCAACACCGGGGAGCTGTTTTTT.